This TCR beta chain was documented in a study of cytomegalovirus exposure and HLA in healthy donors (dated by TCRdb to the late 2010s). About the investigation overall: The 650 to 800 repertoires of the first cohort and the 95 to 150 validation repertoires were produced on the same platform, according to a later analysis. Along with the roughly 670-subject first cohort, a separate validation cohort of over a hundred different subjects was used. The study aimed to test whether cataloging public T cell receptors could reveal signatures of past pathogen exposure. To predict cytomegalovirus infection status, the study combined high-throughput TCR immunosequencing, statistical association of individual TCRs with disease status, and machine learning.

The paper's findings and limits, for the study overall: The study listed 150 to 200 TCR beta chains as associated with cytomegalovirus. All 110 or so repertoires were used to score co-occurrence in the validation cohort in a later analysis, because that analysis had no HLA typing for the cohort. The authors suggested that the approach could potentially be extended to other disease states and immunological phenotypes. Cytomegalovirus status was reported to be diagnosed by the classifier with high specificity and sensitivity in both the original and validation cohorts. Of the cluster scores, around 95% were above 0 in a later analysis, which found that TCRs clustered in the first cohort also tended to co-occur in the roughly 130 validation repertoires. Most TCR sequences were observed very rarely across donors, whereas some public TCRs were present in many individuals. In vitro tests confirmed that a few of the cytomegalovirus-associated TCR beta chains recognize cytomegalovirus antigens.

The sample holds a few counts of this clone. Its cognate antigen has yet to be identified. One base away there is no much larger clone; base qualities are not given. The library was obtained by the immunoSEQ multiplex PCR assay. The paper's processing steps were these. A statistical classification framework was built to diagnose cytomegalovirus status from the catalog of TCR beta chain sequences. Sourced from immuneACCESS, this table was stored by TCRdb with only in-frame sequences that have V and J called. A share of the clones is absent; for the studies checked, an unresolved V gene accounts for under half, and the remainder has no known explanation. Clonal size and the V and J genes are those of that table, whereas D and trimming came from the DNA. This sample is represented by some 84,000 clones; roughly 93% of them were singletons. 2.1% of the sample is in the top ten clones. The germline V gene encodes CDR1 MDHEN and CDR2 SYDVKM. The CDR3 sequence holds 13 residues, the cysteine and phenylalanine included. Only CDR3 DNA remains: 39 bases, in frame from the first base. The V and J ends are trimmed by 6 bases and 5 bases, leaving 10 bases between them.

The donors were included in the validation cohort of over a hundred subjects, a group kept apart from the roughly 680-subject first cohort. The sequence was collected from a man aged 25 to 45 in good health and CMV-seronegative. Input material: PBMCs. In this chain, TRBV28 is recombined with TRBJ2-2; a weak D assignment points to TRBD1 (6 bases agree). The DNA is TGTGCCAGCAGGACAGGTTGGACCGGGGAGCTGTTTTTT. The resulting protein is CASRTGWTGELFF.